The rows below give T cell receptor beta chains drawn from one sample of a study of OX40 agonist ivuxolimab in advanced cancers. Assay: immunoSEQ multiplex PCR; the TCRdb copy retains only in-frame clones and omits some. The sample has approximately 68,000 clones; around 82% are singletons. The material sequenced was CD4+ or CD8+ T cells sorted from blood, taken in a trial of the OX40 agonist ivuxolimab. These receptors came from an adult with an advanced solid tumor such as melanoma, head and neck, liver or kidney cancer. Each CDR3 is given with its conserved first and last residue. Each record gives: J gene, V gene, clone size, D gene, CDR3 DNA, CDR3 protein. The D gene is left open where the match is weak. Rows give clone size only sometimes, using once, few, many, or a class for an expanded clone.

TRBJ2-7 | TRBV5-1 | - | TRBD2 | TGCGCCAGCAGCTTAGGACTAGCGGGAGGATACGAGCAGTACTTC | CASSLGLAGGYEQYF
TRBJ1-4 | TRBV9 | - | TRBD1 | TGTGCCAGCAGCGGGGGACAGGGGGCTAGAGGGCTGTTTTTT | CASSGGQGARGLFF
TRBJ1-5 | TRBV5-6 | - | - | TGTGCCAGCAGCTTTAGGCGTAGTAATCAGCCCCAGCATTTT | CASSFRRSNQPQHF
TRBJ2-3 | TRBV9 | - | TRBD1 | TGTGCCAGCAGCCCCCCGACCGACAGGGTAACAGATACGCAGTATTTT | CASSPPTDRVTDTQYF
TRBJ2-3 | TRBV10-3 | - | TRBD1 | TGTGCCATCAGTGAGTCGGGACAGGGGGCTTGGGATACGCAGTATTTT | CAISESGQGAWDTQYF
TRBJ2-3 | TRBV20-1 | - | - | TGCAGTGCTAGACCCACAGATACGCAGTATTTT | CSARPTDTQYF
TRBJ2-5 | TRBV5-1 | - | - | TGCGCCAGCAGCGGAGGGCGACAGGTCCAAGAGACCCAGTACTTC | CASSGGRQVQETQYF
TRBJ1-5 | TRBV7-2 | - | - | TGTGCCAGCAGCCCATGGACAGACAATCAGCCCCAGCATTTT | CASSPWTDNQPQHF
TRBJ2-1 | TRBV5-6 | - | TRBD2 | TGTGCCAGCAGCTGGGGGACTAGCGGGATCAATGAGCAGTTCTTC | CASSWGTSGINEQFF
TRBJ2-3 | TRBV9 | - | - | TGTGCCAGCAGCGTAGGAGGTGGGAGCCTGGGAGATACGCAGTATTTT | CASSVGGGSLGDTQYF
TRBJ1-1 | TRBV7-2 | - | TRBD1 | TGTGCCAGCAGCTTAAGGCCCGGACAGGGGGCGAGAGGCACTGAAGCTTTCTTT | CASSLRPGQGARGTEAFF
TRBJ2-4 | TRBV19 | - | TRBD2 | TGTGCCAGTAGTGTTGGACTAGCGGGAGTTACCTTAGCCAAAAACATTCAGTACTTC | CASSVGLAGVTLAKNIQYF
TRBJ2-4 | TRBV10-2 | - | TRBD2 | TGCGCCAGCAGCACATCCCCGGGACTAGCGGGGGGCCGCAAAAACATTCAGTACTTC | CASSTSPGLAGGRKNIQYF
TRBJ1-1 | TRBV6-5 | - | - | TGTGCCAGCAGTTACTCAGGTGGCAGGAACACTGAAGCTTTCTTT | CASSYSGGRNTEAFF
TRBJ2-7 | TRBV5-5 | - | TRBD1 | TGTGCCAGCAGCTTGTCCGACAGGGCCCCGGGGGAGCAGTACTTC | CASSLSDRAPGEQYF
TRBJ1-1 | TRBV28 | - | TRBD1 | TGTGCCAGCAGCCCCCCGGGGCAGGGGGCTTTGAAAACTGAAGCTTTCTTT | CASSPPGQGALKTEAFF
TRBJ2-3 | TRBV11-3 | - | - | TGTGCCAGCAGCGACGGGGGAACAGTTACAGATACGCAGTATTTT | CASSDGGTVTDTQYF
TRBJ1-5 | TRBV19 | - | - | TGTGCCAGTAGTATAGGAGGGTTCCGCAATCAGCCCCAGCATTTT | CASSIGGFRNQPQHF
TRBJ2-3 | TRBV7-9 | - | TRBD2 | TGTGCCAGCAGCTTAGCGAGCGGGGGGCGCACAGATACGCAGTATTTT | CASSLASGGRTDTQYF
TRBJ1-1 | TRBV14 | - | - | TGTGCCAGCAGCACCCGACAGAACACTGAAGCTTTCTTT | CASSTRQNTEAFF
TRBJ1-1 | TRBV6-5 | - | TRBD1 | TGTGCCAGCACCATCGGGACAGGGAGAAATACTGAAGCTTTCTTT | CASTIGTGRNTEAFF
TRBJ2-5 | TRBV10-3 | - | TRBD2 | TGTGCCATCAAAGAGACTAGCGGGGGGGAGACCCAGTACTTC | CAIKETSGGETQYF
TRBJ2-3 | TRBV2 | - | - | TGTGCCAGCAGCGGCACCAGGGATCGGAGGAATTTT | CASSGTRDRRNF
TRBJ1-5 | TRBV19 | - | - | TGTGCCAGTAGTACACAGGGAAATCAGCCCCAGCATTTT | CASSTQGNQPQHF
TRBJ1-2 | TRBV4-2 | - | - | TGTGCCAGCAGCCAAGAAGGATGGTATGGCTACACCTTC | CASSQEGWYGYTF
TRBJ2-7 | TRBV15 | medium-sized | - | TGTGCCACCAGCAGAACTACCCGGGGGAGCTCCTACGAGCAGTACTTC | CATSRTTRGSSYEQYF
TRBJ2-5 | TRBV7-2 | - | - | TGTGCCAGCAGCTTAGCGGGGGGGCGAGAGACCCAGTACTTC | CASSLAGGRETQYF
TRBJ1-4 | TRBV7-9 | once | TRBD1 | TGTGCCAGCAGCTTAGCCCAGGGGGCTGAAAAACTGTTTTTT | CASSLAQGAEKLFF
TRBJ1-1 | TRBV4-1 | - | - | TGCGCCAGCAGCGCACCCTCGGTGGATACTGAAGCTTTCTTT | CASSAPSVDTEAFF
TRBJ1-1 | TRBV29-1 | - | - | TGCAGCGTTGACCTTCGGCGGGTGAACACTGAAGCTTTCTTT | CSVDLRRVNTEAFF
TRBJ1-1 | TRBV4-3 | - | TRBD1 | TGCGCCAGCAGCTCGCGAACAGGGGGGAACACTGAAGCTTTCTTT | CASSSRTGGNTEAFF
TRBJ1-1 | TRBV7-2 | - | - | TGTGCCAGCAGCTTAGGCGGGGGGATGAACACTGAAGCTTTCTTT | CASSLGGGMNTEAFF
TRBJ1-2 | TRBV10-3 | - | - | TGTGCCATCAGTGAGGGAACTAACTATGGCTACACCTTC | CAISEGTNYGYTF
TRBJ2-5 | TRBV6-5 | - | - | TGTGCCAGCAGTTACTCTCAGGTCCTTACCGAAGAGACCCAGTACTTC | CASSYSQVLTEETQYF
TRBJ1-4 | TRBV19 | - | TRBD1 | TGTGCCACCCGCCGGGACAGGGGAGTCGAAAAACTGTTTTTT | CATRRDRGVEKLFF